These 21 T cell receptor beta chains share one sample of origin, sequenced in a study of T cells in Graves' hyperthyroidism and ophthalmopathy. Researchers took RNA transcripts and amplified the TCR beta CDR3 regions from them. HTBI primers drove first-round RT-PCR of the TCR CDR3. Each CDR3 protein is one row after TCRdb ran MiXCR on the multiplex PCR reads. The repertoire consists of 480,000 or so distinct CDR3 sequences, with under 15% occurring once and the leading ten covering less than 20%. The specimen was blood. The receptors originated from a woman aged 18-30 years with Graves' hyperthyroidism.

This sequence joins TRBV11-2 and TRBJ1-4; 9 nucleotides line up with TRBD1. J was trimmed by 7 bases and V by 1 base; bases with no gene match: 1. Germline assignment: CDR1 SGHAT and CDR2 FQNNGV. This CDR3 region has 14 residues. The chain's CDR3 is CASSLGTGVEKLFF. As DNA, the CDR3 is TGTGCCAGCAGCTTAGGGACAGGGGTTGAAAAACTGTTTTTT.

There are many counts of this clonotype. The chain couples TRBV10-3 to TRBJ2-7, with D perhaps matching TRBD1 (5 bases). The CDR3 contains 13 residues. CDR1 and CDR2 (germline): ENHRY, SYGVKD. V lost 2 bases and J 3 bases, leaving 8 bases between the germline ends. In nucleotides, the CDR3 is TGTGCCATCAGTGAGGGTGGACACTACGAGCAGTACGTC. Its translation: CAISEGGHYEQYV.

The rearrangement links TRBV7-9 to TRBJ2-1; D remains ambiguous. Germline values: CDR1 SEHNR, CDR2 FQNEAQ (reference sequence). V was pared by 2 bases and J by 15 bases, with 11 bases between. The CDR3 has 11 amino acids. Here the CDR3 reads CASSLSLGLFF. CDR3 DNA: TGTGCCAGCAGCTTAAGTCTAGGGCTGTTCTTC.

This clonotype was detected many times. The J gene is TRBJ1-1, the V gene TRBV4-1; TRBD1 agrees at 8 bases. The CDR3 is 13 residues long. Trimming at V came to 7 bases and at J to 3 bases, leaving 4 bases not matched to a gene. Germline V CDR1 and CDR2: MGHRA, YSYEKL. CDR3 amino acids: CASTRQGYTEAFF. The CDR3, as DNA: TGCGCCAGCACGAGACAGGGGTACACTGAAGCTTTCTTT.

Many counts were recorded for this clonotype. The chain's CDR3 is CASSYGGGVGYTF. CDR3 DNA sequence: TGTGCCAGCAGCTATGGGGGAGGGGTTGGCTACACCTTC. The V gene is TRBV5-8, the J gene TRBJ1-2; D is perhaps TRBD1 (5 bases). The CDR3 spans 13 residues. The V end lost 3 bases, the J end lost 7 bases, and 13 bases lay between the germline ends. Looked up from germline, CDR1 is SGHTS and CDR2 is YDEGEE. Complete variable domain (other parts from reference TRBV5-8 and TRBJ1-2): EAGVTQSPTHLIKTRGQQATLRCSPISGHTSVYWYQQALGLGLQFLLWYDEGEERNRGNFPPRFSGRQFPNYSSELNVNALELEDSALYLCASSYGGGVGYTFGSGTRLTVV.

The CDR3 loop reads CASSFRDRGRGGRTDTQYF. The CDR3 bases are TGTGCCAGCAGCTTCCGGGACAGGGGGCGCGGGGGTCGCACAGATACGCAGTATTTT. The chain joins TRBV9 to TRBJ2-3, with 12 bases that match TRBD1. The ends lost 4 bases at V and 1 base at J; junction bases unmatched: 13. CDR3 size: 19 residues. Germline-derived CDR1 and CDR2 are SGDLS and YYNGEE.

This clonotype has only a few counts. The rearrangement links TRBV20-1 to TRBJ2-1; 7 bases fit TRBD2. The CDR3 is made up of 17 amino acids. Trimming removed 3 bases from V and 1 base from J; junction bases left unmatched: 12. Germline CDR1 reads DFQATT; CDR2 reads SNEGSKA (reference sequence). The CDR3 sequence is CSARGGIGSTSYNEQFF. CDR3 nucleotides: TGCAGTGCTAGGGGGGGGATAGGGAGCACTTCCTACAATGAGCAGTTCTTC.

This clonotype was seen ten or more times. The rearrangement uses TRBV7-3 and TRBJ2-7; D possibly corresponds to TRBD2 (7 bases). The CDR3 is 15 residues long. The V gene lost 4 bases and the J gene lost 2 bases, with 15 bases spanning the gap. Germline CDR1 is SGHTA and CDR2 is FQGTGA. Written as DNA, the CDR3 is TGTGCCAGCAGCTCTGGGGGGGGGCGCGCCTACGAGCAGTACTTC. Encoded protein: CASSSGGGRAYEQYF.

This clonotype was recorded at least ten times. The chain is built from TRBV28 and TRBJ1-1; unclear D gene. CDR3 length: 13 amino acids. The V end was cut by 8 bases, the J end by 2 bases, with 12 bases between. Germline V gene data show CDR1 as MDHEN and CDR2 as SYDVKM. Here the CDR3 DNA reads TGTGCCAGCCCGTCGTCGGGCAACACTGAAGCTTTCTTT. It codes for CASPSSGNTEAFF.

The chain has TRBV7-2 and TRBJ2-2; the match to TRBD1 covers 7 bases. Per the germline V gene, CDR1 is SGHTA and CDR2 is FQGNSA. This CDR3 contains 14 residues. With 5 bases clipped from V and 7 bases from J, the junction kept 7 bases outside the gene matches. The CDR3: CASSMDRLGGELFF. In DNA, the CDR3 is TGTGCCAGCAGCATGGACAGGTTGGGCGGGGAGCTGTTTTTT.

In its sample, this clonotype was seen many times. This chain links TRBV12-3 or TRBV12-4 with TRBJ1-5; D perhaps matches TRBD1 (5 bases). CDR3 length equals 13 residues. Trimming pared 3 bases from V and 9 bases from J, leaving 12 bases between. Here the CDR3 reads CASSFSRVVPQHF. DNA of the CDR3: TGTGCCAGCAGTTTCAGCAGGGTGGTGCCCCAGCATTTT.

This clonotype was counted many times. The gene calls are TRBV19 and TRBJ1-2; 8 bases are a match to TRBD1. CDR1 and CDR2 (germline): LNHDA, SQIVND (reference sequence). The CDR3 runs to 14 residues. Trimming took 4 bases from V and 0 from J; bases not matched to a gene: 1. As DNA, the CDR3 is TGTGCCAGTAGTAACAGGGGGACTAACTATGGCTACACCTTC. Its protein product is CASSNRGTNYGYTF.

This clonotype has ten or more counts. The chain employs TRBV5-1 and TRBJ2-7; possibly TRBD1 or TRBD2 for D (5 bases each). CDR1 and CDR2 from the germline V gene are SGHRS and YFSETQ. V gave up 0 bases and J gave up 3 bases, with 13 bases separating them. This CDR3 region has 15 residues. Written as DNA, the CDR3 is TGCGCCAGCAGCTTGGATTGGGGCGCGGGCTACGAGCAGTACGTC. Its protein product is CASSLDWGAGYEQYV.

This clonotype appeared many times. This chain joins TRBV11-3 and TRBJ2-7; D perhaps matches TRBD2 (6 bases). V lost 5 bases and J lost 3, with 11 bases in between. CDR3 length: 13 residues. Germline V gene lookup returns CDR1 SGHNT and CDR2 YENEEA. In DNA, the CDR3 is TGTGCCAGCAGCCTTCGGGGGATCTACGAGCAGTACTTC. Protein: CASSLRGIYEQYF.

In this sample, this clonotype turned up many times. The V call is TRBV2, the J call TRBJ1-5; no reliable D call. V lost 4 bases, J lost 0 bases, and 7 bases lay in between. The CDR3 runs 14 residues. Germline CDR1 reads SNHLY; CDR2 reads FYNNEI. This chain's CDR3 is CASSGTPSNQPQHF. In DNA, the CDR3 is TGTGCCAGCAGTGGAACACCTAGCAATCAGCCCCAGCATTTT. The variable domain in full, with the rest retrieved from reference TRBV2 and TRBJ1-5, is EPEVTQTPSHQVTQMGQEVILRCVPISNHLYFYWYRQILGQKVEFLVSFYNNEISEKSEIFDDQFSVERPDGSNFTLKIRSTKLEDSAMYFCASSGTPSNQPQHFGDGTRLSIL.

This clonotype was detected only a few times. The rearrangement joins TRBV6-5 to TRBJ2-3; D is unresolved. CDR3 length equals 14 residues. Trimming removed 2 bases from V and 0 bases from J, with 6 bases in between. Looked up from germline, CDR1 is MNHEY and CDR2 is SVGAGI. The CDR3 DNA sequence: TGTGCCAGCAGTTACGCCGAAAGCACAGATACGCAGTATTTT. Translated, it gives CASSYAESTDTQYF.

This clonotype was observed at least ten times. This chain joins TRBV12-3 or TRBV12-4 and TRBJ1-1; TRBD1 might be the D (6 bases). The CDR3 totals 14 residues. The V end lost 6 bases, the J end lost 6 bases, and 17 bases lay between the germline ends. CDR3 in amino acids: CASSPRGGLSEAFF. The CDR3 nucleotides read TGTGCCAGCAGCCCCCGGGGGGGGCTTTCTGAAGCTTTCTTT.

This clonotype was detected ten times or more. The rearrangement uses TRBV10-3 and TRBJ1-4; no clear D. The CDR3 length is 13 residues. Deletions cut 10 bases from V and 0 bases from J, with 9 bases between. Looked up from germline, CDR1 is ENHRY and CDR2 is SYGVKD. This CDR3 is CATAFATNEKLFF. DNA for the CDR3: TGTGCCACCGCGTTTGCAACTAATGAAAAACTGTTTTTT.

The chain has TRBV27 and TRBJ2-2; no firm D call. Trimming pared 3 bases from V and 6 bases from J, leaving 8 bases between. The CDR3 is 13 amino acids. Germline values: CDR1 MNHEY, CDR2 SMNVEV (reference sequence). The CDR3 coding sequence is TGTGCCAGCAGTTTGTGGGTCTCCGGGGAGCTGTTTTTT. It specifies CASSLWVSGELFF.

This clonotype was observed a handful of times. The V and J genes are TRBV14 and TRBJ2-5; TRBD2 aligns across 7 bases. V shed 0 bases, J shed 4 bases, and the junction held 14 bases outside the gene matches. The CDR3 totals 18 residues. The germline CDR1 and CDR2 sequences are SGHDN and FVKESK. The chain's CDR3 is CASSQERFRREWGETQYF. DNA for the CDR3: TGTGCCAGCAGCCAAGAGAGGTTCCGGCGGGAGTGGGGAGAGACCCAGTACTTC.

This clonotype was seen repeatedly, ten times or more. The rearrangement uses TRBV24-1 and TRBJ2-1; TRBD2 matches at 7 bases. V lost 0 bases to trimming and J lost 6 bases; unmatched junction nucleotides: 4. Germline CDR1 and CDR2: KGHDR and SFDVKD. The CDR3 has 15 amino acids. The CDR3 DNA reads TGTGCCACCAGTGATTTGGTCCCGGGGGGCAATGAGCAGTTCTTC. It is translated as CATSDLVPGGNEQFF.